This T cell receptor (beta chain) was documented in a study of identifying expanded T cells in peripheral blood. The CDR3 sequence is 14 residues long. Trimming took 3 bases from V and 2 from J, leaving 8 bases between them. CDR1 and CDR2 (germline): MDHEN, SYDVKM. Sequencing used immunoSEQ multiplex PCR; TCRdb keeps in-frame clones, though not all of them. In the table there are approximately 81,000 clones, 84% of which are singletons. The chain uses TRBV28 and TRBJ1-3; D uncertain. The sequence derives from a person aged 18 to 70 in good health. Sequencing used blood. In nucleotides, the CDR3 is TGTGCCAGCAGTTTCCAGGAGGCTGGAAACACCATATATTTT. It is translated as CASSFQEAGNTIYF. Looking up the rest from reference TRBV28 and TRBJ1-3 gives the full variable domain: DVKVTQSSRYLVKRTGEKVFLECVQDMDHENMFWYRQDPGLGLRLIYFSYDVKMKEKGDIPEGYSVSREKKERFSLILESASTNQTSMYLCASSFQEAGNTIYFGEGSWLTVV.